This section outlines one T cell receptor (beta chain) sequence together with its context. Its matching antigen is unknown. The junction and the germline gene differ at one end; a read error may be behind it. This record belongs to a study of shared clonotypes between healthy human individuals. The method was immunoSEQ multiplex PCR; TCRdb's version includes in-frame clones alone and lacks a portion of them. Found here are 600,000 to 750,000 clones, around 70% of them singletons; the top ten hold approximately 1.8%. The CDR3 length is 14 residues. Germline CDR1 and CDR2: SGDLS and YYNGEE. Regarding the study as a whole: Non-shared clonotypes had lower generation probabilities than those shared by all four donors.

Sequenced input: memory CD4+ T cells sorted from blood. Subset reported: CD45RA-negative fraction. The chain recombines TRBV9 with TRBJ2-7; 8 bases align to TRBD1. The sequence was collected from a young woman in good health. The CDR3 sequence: CASRVQGDSYEQYF. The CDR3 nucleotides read TGCGCCAGCAGGGTACAGGGGGACTCCTACGAGCAGTACTTC. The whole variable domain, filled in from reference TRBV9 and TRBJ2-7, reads DSGVTQTPKHLITATGQRVTLRCSPRSGDLSVYWYQQSLDQGLQFLIQYYNGEERAKGNILERFSAQQFPDLHSELNLSSLELGDSALYFCASRVQGDSYEQYFGPGTRLTVT.